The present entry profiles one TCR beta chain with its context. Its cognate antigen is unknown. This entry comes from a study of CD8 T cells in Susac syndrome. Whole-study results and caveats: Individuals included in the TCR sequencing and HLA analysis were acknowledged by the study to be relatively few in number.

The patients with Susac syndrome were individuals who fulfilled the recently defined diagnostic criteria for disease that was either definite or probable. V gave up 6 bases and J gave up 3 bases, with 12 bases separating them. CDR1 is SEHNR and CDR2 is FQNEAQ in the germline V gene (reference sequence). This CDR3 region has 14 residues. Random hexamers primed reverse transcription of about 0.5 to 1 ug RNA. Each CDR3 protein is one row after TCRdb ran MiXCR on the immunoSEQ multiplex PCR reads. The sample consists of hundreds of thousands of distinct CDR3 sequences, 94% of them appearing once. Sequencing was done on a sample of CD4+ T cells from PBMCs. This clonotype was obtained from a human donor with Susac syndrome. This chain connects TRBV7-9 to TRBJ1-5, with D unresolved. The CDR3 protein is CASSPNSFNQPQHF. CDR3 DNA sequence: TGTGCCAGCAGTCCCAACAGCTTCAATCAGCCCCAGCATTTT. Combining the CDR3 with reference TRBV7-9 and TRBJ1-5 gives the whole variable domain DTGVSQNPRHKITKRGQNVTFRCDPISEHNRLYWYRQTLGQGPEFLTYFQNEAQLEKSRLLSDRFSAERPKGSFSTLEIQRTEQGDSAMYLCASSPNSFNQPQHFGDGTRLSIL.